The clone carrying this TCR beta chain appeared a few times. TCRdb analysed the reads with MiXCR anew, one entry per CDR3 protein. Among roughly 500,000 distinct CDR3 sequences listed, approximately 17% were seen once. The data were taken from a study of T cell repertoires in cytomegalovirus infection. On the study more broadly: Public TCR beta signature analysis indicated the presence of both CMV infection and matching HLA type.

Germline V lookup: CDR1 GTSNPN, CDR2 SVGIG (reference sequence). V lost 2 bases and J lost 2; bases outside the gene matches: 12. There are 16 residues in the CDR3. This TCR came from a human donor in good health (CMV status not recorded). Some clones in this sample may be carry-over from other donors' samples. Sequencing was carried out using CD8+ T cells from PBMCs. This sequence joins TRBV30 and TRBJ2-7; 7 bases map to TRBD2. CDR3 DNA sequence: TGTGCCTGGAGTACCCGCCGCCCTAGCGGAACCTACGAGCAGTACTTC. Translated, it gives CAWSTRRPSGTYEQYF.